This paragraph covers one T cell receptor (beta chain) sequence. Its antigen is not identified. This sample is drawn from a study of T cells in Graves' hyperthyroidism and ophthalmopathy. Study-level results: Most expanded thyroid clonotypes above 0.001 recurred in blood.

Each diagnosis drew on symptoms, thyroxine, TRAb, thyroid ultrasound and orbital computed tomography findings. Fresh peripheral blood, roughly 9.8 ml of it, supplied the PBMCs. Trimming took 5 bases from V and 0 from J, leaving 11 bases between them. Germline V gives CDR1 MNHNS, CDR2 SASEGT. This CDR3 has 15 amino acids. What was amplified from RNA transcripts were TCR beta CDR3 regions. First-round RT-PCR of the TCR CDR3 relied on the HTBI primer set. TCRdb fed the multiplex PCR reads into MiXCR, producing one record per CDR3 protein. The sample contains about half a million distinct CDR3 sequences, 15% to 20% of which appear only once.

The TCR comes from a woman aged 30 to 39 with Graves' ophthalmopathy. J is TRBJ1-5 and V is TRBV6-1; TRBD1 is a possible D gene (6 bases). The sample consisted of blood. In nucleotides, the CDR3 is TGTGCCAGCAGTCCGAGGGGGGATAGCAATCAGCCCCAGCATTTT. It specifies CASSPRGDSNQPQHF.